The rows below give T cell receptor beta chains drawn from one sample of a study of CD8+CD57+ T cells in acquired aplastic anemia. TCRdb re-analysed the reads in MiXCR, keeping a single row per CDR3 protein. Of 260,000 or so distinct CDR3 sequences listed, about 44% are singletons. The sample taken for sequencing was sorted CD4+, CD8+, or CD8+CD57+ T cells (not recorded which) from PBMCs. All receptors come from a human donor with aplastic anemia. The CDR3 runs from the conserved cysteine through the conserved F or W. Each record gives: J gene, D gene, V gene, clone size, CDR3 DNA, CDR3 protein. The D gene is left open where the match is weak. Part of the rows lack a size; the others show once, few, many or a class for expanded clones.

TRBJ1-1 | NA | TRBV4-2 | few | TGTGCCAGCAGCCATCCCGAACCGGGACCCCGCTTCGGGCACACTGAAGCTTTCTTT | CASSHPEPGPRFGHTEAFF
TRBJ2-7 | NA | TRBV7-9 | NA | TGTGCCAGCAGCCCCGGGGGATCCAACGAGCAGTACTTC | CASSPGGSNEQYF
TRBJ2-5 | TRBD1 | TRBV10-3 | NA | TGTGCCATCAGCGACAGGGGGTCAGGAGAGACCCAGTACTTC | CAISDRGSGETQYF
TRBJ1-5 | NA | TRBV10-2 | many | TGCGCCAGCAGCGAGTATAGCAATCAGCCCCAGCATTTT | CASSEYSNQPQHF
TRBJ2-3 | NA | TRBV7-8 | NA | TGTGCCAGCAGAACCGGGACAGATACGCAGTATTTT | CASRTGTDTQYF
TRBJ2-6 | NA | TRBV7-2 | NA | TGTGCCAGCAGCTTTAGTAGGGCCTCTGGGGCCAACGTCCTGACTTTC | CASSFSRASGANVLTF
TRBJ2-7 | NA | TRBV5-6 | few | TGTGCCAGCAGCTTGGGGCAGGGCTTCTACGAGCAGTACTTC | CASSLGQGFYEQYF
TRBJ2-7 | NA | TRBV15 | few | TGTGCCACCAGCAGAGATAAGAGCCGCGAGCAGTACTTC | CATSRDKSREQYF
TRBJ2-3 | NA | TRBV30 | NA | TGTGCCTGGAGTGAACGCGGTACTCCATCCGATACGCAGTATTTT | CAWSERGTPSDTQYF
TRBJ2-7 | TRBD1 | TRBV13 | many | TGTGCCAGCAGCTCGCAGGACAGGGCTCAATACGAGCAGTACTTC | CASSSQDRAQYEQYF
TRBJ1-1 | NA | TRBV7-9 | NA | TGTGCCAGCAGTTTACCGGGACGGGCGAACACTGAAGCTTTCTTT | CASSLPGRANTEAFF
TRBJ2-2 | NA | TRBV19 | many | TGTGCCAGTAGTTGGACAGAGAACACCGGGGAGCTGTTTTTT | CASSWTENTGELFF
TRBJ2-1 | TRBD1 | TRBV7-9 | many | TGTGCCAGCAGCCCCCAGGGGGCTGGTAATGAGCAGTTCTTC | CASSPQGAGNEQFF
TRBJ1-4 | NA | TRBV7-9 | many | TGTGCCAGCAGCCCCACGGCAACTAATGAAAAACTGTTTTTT | CASSPTATNEKLFF
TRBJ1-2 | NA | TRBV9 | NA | TGTGCCAGCTCGGGGGACATAGCTAACTATGGCTACACCTTC | CASSGDIANYGYTF
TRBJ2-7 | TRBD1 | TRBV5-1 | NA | TGCGCCAGCAGCGGAGAGTCACAGGGGAGTCAGAACTTC | CASSGESQGSQNF
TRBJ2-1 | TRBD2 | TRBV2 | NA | TGTGCCAGCATGGGACTAGCGGGAGTGGGGGGCAATGAGCAGTTCTTC | CASMGLAGVGGNEQFF
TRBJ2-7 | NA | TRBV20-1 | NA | TGCAGTGCTAGACCCCTTTACGAGCAGTACTTC | CSARPLYEQYF
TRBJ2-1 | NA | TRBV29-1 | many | TGCAGCGTTGAGCTAGCTCTGTACAATGAGCAGTTCTTC | CSVELALYNEQFF
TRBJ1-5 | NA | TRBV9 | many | TGTGCCAGCAGCGGAGACGGGAAGGGCAATCAGCCCCAGCATTTT | CASSGDGKGNQPQHF
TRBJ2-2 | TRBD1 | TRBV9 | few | TGTGCCAGCAGCTCCTCCCAATCGGGGACAGGGGAAAAGGGCGGGGAGCTGTTTTTT | CASSSSQSGTGEKGGELFF
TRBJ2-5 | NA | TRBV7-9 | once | TGTGCCAGCAGCGCCACAGGGAGGGGGACCCAGTACTTC | CASSATGRGTQYF
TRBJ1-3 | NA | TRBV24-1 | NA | TGTGCCACCAGTGATGCGACAGCTGGAAACACCATATATTTT | CATSDATAGNTIYF
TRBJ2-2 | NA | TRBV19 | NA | TGTGCCAGTAGTGGTCACGGCGGGGAGCTGTTTTTT | CASSGHGGELFF
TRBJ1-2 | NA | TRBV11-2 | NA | TGTGCCAGCAGCTTTGGAGCGGGAGAGCAGTACTATGGCTACACCTTC | CASSFGAGEQYYGYTF
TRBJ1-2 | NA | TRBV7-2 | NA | TGTGCCAGCAGCCTATATTCAGGACAAGTAGGGGGATATGACTATGGCTACACCTTC | CASSLYSGQVGGYDYGYTF
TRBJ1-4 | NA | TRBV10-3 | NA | TGTGCCAGCAGCACTAGACGGGGAAATGAAAAACTGTTTTTT | CASSTRRGNEKLFF
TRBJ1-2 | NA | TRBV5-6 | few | TGTGCCAGCAGCTTGGATTGGGTGTCTGGCTACACCTTC | CASSLDWVSGYTF
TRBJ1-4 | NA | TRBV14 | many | TGTGCCAGCAGCCAAGTTAGAGGGACCGTGGAAAAACTGTTTTTT | CASSQVRGTVEKLFF